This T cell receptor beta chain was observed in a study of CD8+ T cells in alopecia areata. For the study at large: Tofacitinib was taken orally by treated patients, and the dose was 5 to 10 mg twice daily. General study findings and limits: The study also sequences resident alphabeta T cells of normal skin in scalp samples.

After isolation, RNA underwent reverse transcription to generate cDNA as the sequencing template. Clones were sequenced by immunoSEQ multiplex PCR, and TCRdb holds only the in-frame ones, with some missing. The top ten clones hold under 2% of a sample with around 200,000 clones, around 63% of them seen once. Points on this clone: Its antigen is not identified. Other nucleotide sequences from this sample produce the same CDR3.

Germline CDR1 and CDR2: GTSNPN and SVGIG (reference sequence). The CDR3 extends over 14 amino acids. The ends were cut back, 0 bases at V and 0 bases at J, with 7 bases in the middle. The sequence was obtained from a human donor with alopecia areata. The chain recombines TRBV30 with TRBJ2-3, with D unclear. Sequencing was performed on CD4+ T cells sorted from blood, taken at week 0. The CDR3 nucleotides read TGTGCCTGGAGTGTGGGCGGCAGCACAGATACGCAGTATTTT. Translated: CAWSVGGSTDTQYF. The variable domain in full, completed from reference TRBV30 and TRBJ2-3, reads SQTIHQWPATLVQPVGSPLSLECTVEGTSNPNLYWYRQAAGRGLQLLFYSVGIGQISSEVPQNLSASRPQDRQFILSSKKLLLSDSGFYLCAWSVGGSTDTQYFGPGTRLTVL.